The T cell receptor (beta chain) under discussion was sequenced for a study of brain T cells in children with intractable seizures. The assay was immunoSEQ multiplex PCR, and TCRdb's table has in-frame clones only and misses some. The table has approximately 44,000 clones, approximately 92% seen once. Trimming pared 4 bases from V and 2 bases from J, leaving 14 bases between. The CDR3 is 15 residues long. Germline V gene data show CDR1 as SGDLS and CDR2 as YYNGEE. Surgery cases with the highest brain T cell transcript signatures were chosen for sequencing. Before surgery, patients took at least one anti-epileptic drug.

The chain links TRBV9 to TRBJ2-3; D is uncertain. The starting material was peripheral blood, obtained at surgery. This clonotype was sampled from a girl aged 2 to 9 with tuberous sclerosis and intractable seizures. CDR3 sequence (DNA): TGTGCCAGCAGCTTCGGGCCGTTATACACAGATACGCAGTATTTT. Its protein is CASSFGPLYTDTQYF.